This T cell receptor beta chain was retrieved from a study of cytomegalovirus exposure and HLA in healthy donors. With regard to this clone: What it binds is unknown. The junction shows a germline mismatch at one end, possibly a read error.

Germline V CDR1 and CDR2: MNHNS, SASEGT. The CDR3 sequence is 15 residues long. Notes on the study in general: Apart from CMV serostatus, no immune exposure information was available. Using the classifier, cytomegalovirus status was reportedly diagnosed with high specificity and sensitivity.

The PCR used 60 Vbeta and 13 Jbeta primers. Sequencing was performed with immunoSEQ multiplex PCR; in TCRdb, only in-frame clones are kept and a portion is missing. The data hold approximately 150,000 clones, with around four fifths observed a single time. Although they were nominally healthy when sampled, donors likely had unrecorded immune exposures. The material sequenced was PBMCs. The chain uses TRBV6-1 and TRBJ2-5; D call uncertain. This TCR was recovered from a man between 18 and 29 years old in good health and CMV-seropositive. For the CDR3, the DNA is TGTGCCAGCAGTGGTTGGCCAGACTCCCAAGGGACCCAGTACTTC. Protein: CASSGWPDSQGTQYF.